This T cell receptor beta chain derives from a study of PD-1 blockade in mismatch repair-deficient tumors (dated by TCRdb to the late 2010s). About the full investigation: The trial enrolled 86 consecutive patients with under 15 mismatch repair-deficient cancer types between September 2013 and late 2016, all previously treated and progressing. Tumor-associated T cell clones were tracked in the peripheral blood of patients responding to PD-1 blockade by deep sequencing of TCR CDR3 regions.

Mismatch repair deficiency in every enrolled patient was established by polymerase chain reaction or immunohistochemistry. TCR sequencing was carried out for three patients who responded to pembrolizumab therapy. The phase II trial prospectively evaluated PD-1 blockade with pembrolizumab in advanced mismatch repair-deficient cancers, independent of tissue of origin. Peripheral blood T cell samples were gathered serially, both before PD-1 blockade started and at multiple time points afterward. Blood sampling times were expressed in weeks after the first pembrolizumab dose. Library preparation employed the immunoSEQ multiplex PCR assay. TCRdb mirrors the immuneACCESS table, restricted to in-frame sequences. Some clones are absent from its copies; in checked studies, under half trace to an unresolved V gene, and the reason for the others is unknown. Recorded for this sample are roughly 40,000 clones; 85% of them occurred a single time. Roughly 3.9% of the sample lies in the top ten.

General conclusions and limits of the study: Tumor-resident clones, often undetectable in blood before treatment, expanded rapidly after pembrolizumab and then contracted, generally before radiologic responses.

To note about this clone: Its antigen is still unknown. The input lacks base qualities; no much larger clone sits a single base away.

The TCR comes from an adult with mismatch repair-deficient cancer. The sequenced sample was peripheral blood, obtained 76 weeks after starting pembrolizumab.

This receptor carries the CDR3 CASSVPGQGADEQYF. At the DNA level, the sequence is TGTGCCAGCAGCGTACCGGGACAGGGGGCGGACGAGCAGTACTTC. The chain uses TRBV21-1 and TRBJ2-7; the tabulated D call, TRBD1, remains unverified against the DNA. TRBV21-1 is shown as a pseudogene. Counted from cysteine to phenylalanine, this CDR3 has 15 amino acids. CDR3 DNA is the only sequence kept; it has 45 bases, read in frame from the first base.